This TCR beta chain was captured in a study of cytomegalovirus exposure and HLA in healthy donors. Study observations and caveats: Investigators reported some 150 TCR beta chains as tied to cytomegalovirus.

A remark on this clone: What it binds is not known.

A multiplex PCR was run with 60 Vbeta primers and 13 Jbeta primers. Sequencing was performed with immunoSEQ multiplex PCR; in TCRdb, only in-frame clones are kept and a portion is missing. Of about 87,000 clones listed, roughly three quarters are singletons. The sequencing sample was made of PBMCs. This TCR was recovered from a woman aged 40 to 50 in good health and CMV-seronegative.

CDR3 protein: CASSPGQAEYF. CDR3 sequence (DNA): TGCGCCAGCAGCCCGGGACAGGCGGAGTACTTC. V and J are TRBV5-1 and TRBJ2-5, with TRBD1 matching over 8 bases. V was pared by 4 bases and J by 12 bases, with 5 bases of the junction left unmatched. Germline CDR1 reads SGHRS; CDR2 reads YFSETQ. The CDR3 totals 11 residues.